The present entry profiles one TCR beta chain with its context. Its cognate antigen is unknown. This sample stems from a study of T cells in localized non-small cell lung cancer. The CDR3 consists of 13 residues. V shed 5 bases and J 1 base; nucleotides not matched to a gene: 1. Looked up from germline, CDR1 is SGHNT and CDR2 is YYREEE (reference sequence). Broader study findings: Greater blood T cell density accompanied longer overall survival. Tumor showed lower T cell clonality than uninvolved adjacent lung, where it was highest. A single tumor region was sequenced, leaving heterogeneity possible. Adjacent lung had a median around 50 of the 100 largest tumor clones.

Assay: immunoSEQ multiplex PCR; the TCRdb copy retains only in-frame clones and omits some. The sample carries some 34,000 clones, around three quarters recorded once. The starting material was peripheral blood, obtained before any cancer treatment. This TCR derives from a male donor aged 60 or over with stage III squamous cell lung carcinoma. The rearrangement uses TRBV5-4 and TRBJ2-5; 8 bases agree with TRBD2. The CDR3 DNA follows: TGTGCCAGCAGGAGCGGGGGCCAAGAGACCCAGTACTTC. This translates into CASRSGGQETQYF.